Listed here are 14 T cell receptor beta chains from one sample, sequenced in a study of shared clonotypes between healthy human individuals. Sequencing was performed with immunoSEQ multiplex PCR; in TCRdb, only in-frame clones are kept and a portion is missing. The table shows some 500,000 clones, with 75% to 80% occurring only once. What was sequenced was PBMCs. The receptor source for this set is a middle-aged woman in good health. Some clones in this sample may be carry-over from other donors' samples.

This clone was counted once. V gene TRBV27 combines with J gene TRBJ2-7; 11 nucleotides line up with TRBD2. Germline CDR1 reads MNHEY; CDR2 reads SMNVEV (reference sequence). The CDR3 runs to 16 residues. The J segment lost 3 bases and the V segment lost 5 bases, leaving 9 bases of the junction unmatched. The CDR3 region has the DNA TGTGCCAGCAGTCCCGGACTAGCGGGCAGGGACTACGAGCAGTACTTC. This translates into CASSPGLAGRDYEQYF.

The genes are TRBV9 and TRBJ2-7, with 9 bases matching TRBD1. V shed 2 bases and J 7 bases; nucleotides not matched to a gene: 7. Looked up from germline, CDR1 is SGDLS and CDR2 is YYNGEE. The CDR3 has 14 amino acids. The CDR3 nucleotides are TGTGCCAGCAGCGTCGACGGACAGGGGTGGGAGCAGTACTTC. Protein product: CASSVDGQGWEQYF.

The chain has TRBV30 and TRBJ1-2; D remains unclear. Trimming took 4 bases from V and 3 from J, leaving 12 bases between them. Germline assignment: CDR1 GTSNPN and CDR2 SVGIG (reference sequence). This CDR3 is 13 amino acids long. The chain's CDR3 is CAWKEGFDYGYTF. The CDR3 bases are TGTGCCTGGAAGGAGGGTTTCGACTATGGCTACACCTTC.

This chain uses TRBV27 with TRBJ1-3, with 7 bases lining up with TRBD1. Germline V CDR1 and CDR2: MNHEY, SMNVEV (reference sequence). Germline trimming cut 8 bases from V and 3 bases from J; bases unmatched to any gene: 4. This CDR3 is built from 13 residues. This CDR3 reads CASRQGGGNTIYF. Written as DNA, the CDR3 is TGTGCCAGCCGCCAGGGGGGTGGAAACACCATATATTTT.

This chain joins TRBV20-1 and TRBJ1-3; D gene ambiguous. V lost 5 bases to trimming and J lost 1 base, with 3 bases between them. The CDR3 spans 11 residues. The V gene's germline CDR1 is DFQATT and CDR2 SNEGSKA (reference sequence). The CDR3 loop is CSAPSGNTIYF. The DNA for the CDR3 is TGCAGTGCTCCATCTGGAAACACCATATATTTT.

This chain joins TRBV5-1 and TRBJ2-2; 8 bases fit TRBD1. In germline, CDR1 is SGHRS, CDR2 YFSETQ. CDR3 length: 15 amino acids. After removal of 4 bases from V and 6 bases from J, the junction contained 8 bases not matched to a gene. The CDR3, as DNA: TGCGCCAGCAGCGCTCAGGGGGCGACGGCCGGGGAGCTGTTTTTT. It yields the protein CASSAQGATAGELFF.

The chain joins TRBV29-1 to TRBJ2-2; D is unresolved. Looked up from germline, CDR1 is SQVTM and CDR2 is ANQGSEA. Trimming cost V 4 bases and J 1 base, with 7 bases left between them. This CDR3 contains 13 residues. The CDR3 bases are TGCAGCGTTGGGGTGCAGAACACCGGGGAGCTGTTTTTT. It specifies CSVGVQNTGELFF.

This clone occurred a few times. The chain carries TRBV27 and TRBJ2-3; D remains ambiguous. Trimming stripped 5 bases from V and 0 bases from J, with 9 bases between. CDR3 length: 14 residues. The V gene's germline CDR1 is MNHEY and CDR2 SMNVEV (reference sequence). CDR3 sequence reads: CASSLTLSTDTQYF. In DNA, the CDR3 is TGTGCCAGCAGTCTCACTTTAAGCACAGATACGCAGTATTTT.

As DNA, the CDR3 is TGTGCCAGCTCACCTGGCCCGGGACAGGGGGCGCGGTCGAAAAACATTCAGTACTTC. Translating gives CASSPGPGQGARSKNIQYF. The chain has TRBV18 and TRBJ2-4; 12 bases map to TRBD1. V lost 3 bases to trimming and J lost 4 bases; unmatched junction nucleotides: 13. The CDR3 sequence is 19 residues long. CDR1 is KGHSH, CDR2 LQKENI, per germline.

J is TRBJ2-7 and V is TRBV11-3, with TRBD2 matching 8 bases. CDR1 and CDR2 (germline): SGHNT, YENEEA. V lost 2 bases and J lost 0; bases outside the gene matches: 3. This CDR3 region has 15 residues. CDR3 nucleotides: TGTGCCAGCAGCTTAAAAGCGGGGGACTCCTACGAGCAGTACTTC. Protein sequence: CASSLKAGDSYEQYF.

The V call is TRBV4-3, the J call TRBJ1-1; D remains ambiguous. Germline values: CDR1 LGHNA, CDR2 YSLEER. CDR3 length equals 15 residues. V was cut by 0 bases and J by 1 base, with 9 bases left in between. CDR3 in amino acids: CASSQDSASNTEAFF. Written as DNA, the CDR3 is TGCGCCAGCAGCCAAGATTCGGCCTCGAACACTGAAGCTTTCTTT.

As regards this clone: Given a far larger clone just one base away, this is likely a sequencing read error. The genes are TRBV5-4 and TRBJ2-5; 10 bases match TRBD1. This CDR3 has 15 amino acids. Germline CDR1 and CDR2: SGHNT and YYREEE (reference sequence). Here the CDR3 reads CVSSLPGTGEETQYF. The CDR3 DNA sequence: TGTGTCAGCAGCTTGCCAGGGACAGGGGAAGAGACCCAGTACTTC.

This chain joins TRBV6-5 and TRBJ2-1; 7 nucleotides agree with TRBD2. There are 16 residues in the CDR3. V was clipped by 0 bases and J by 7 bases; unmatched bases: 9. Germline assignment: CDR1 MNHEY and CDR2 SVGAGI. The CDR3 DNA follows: TGTGCCAGCAGTTACTCGGTGGCGGGAGCGAGTAATGAGCAGTTCTTC. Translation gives CASSYSVAGASNEQFF.

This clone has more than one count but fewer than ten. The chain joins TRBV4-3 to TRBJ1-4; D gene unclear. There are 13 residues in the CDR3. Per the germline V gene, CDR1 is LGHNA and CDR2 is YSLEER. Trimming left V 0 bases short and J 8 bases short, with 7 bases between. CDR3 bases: TGCGCCAGCAGCCAAGATCTGGGGGAAAAACTGTTTTTT. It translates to CASSQDLGEKLFF.